This paragraph reports one T cell receptor (beta chain). The antigen it binds to is not known. No base quality information exists; no much larger clone differs at one position. Using the deep immunoSEQ assay, multiplex PCR amplified TCR CDR3 regions from genomic DNA. Extracted genomic DNA from each cell subset was spread evenly across all wells of several immunoSEQ 96-well plates, with each plate serving as a replicate. Each replicate PCR for unsorted PBMC received 300 to 350 ng genomic DNA, equal to approximately 29,000 T cell genomes. Ten immunoSEQ deep assay plates were used to sequence unsorted PBMC genomic DNA. Purified libraries were quantified with a Qubit 3.0 fluorometer, sized on a Bioanalyzer 2100, and re-quantified with the KAPA Library Quantification kit. A separate single-read 150-cycle Illumina NextSeq 550 flow cell was used to sequence each immunoSEQ 96-well plate. In the authors' own workflow: Because only junctional sequences without quality scores were contained in the immunoSEQ output, filtering matching that applied to full-length reads could not be performed. To assign V/J genes and CDR3, sequences were annotated using PyIR, a Python wrapper for IgBLAST v1.9, with IMGT germline references. Reads were filtered out if the reads had weak V/J assignments (E-value above 1e-6), no CDR3, stop codons, out-of-frame junctions, or ambiguous translated residues. V3J clonotypes were defined by identical inferred V gene, J gene, and CDR3 amino acid sequence. To compute the percentage overlap between repertoires, the number of shared unique clonotypes was divided by the size of the smaller repertoire. Richness of each repertoire was evaluated using RTK rarefaction, the Chao1 estimator, and Recon v2.1 estimates of unobserved clonotypes. TCRdb's version of the immuneACCESS table is confined to in-frame rearrangements and falls short of the full clone set. An unresolved V gene accounts for under half of the shortfall where checked; the remainder is of unknown origin. D and trimming come from the DNA, and the V and J calls and clone size come from that table. The table for this sample lists approximately 440,000 clones; 70% to 80% of them were counted only once. The ten top clones hold about 12% of the sample.

The CDR3 holds 15 amino acids from the cysteine to the phenylalanine. The kept DNA is CDR3 alone, 45 bases in frame from the first base. The V end loses 4 bases and the J end loses 1 base, and a stretch of 11 bases separates them. This entry belongs to a study of shared clonotypes between healthy human individuals (dated by TCRdb to the early 2020s). Regarding the complete study: The cohort comprised two women and a few men aged 18 to 49 years. To estimate repertoire size and how much clonotypes are shared between individuals, the study performed deep sequencing of blood TCR repertoires from a handful of healthy adults. To increase sequencing depth and limit assay-specific biases, different laboratories used diverse techniques to prepare libraries and sequence TCR repertoires. Each donor's leukapheresis produced roughly between roughly 0.85 and 10 billion PBMCs. Broader findings and caveats from the paper: Based on pairwise subsampling, the degree of clonotype sharing among donors was expected to be affected by sequencing depth. Because the study included a small number of donors, the genetic and exposure-history diversity represented was limited. Sampling was restricted to blood, and TCR repertoires in tissues likely differ from the TCR repertoires found in blood.

The donors were healthy, HIV-negative adults who had no recently reported acute infections or vaccinations. Only Caucasian adults living in Nashville, Tennessee, USA were represented among the donors. For unsorted samples, about 90 million PBMCs were counted and genomic DNA was extracted with the QIAamp DNA Blood Mini kit. After blood collection by leukapheresis, PBMCs were isolated using Ficoll-Histopaque density gradient centrifugation and then cryopreserved in the vapor phase of liquid nitrogen. The chain was built from TRBV7-1 and TRBJ1-5; the D gene assignment is ambiguous. TRBV7-1 is an ORF for which the function is uncertain. This TCR came from a woman in her 40s in good health. Some clones in this sample may be carry-over from other donors' samples. The sample comprised PBMCs. CDR3 loop: CASSLIWGSNQPQHF. The nucleotides are TGTGCCAGCAGCTTAATTTGGGGAAGCAATCAGCCCCAGCATTTT.